The 16 T cell receptor beta chains in this list originate from one sample, sequenced in a study of shared clonotypes between healthy human individuals. Data came from immunoSEQ multiplex PCR; TCRdb stores just in-frame clones and leaves some out. The sample includes fewer than 1.8 million clones, 98% of them seen just once. Specimen: naive CD4+ T cells sorted from blood. Subset described: CD45RA+ positively selected. The receptor set was obtained from a man aged 25-45 years in good health.

The genes are TRBV30 and TRBJ2-7, with D maybe TRBD1 (6 bases). The V gene lost 4 bases and the J gene lost 3 bases, with 13 bases spanning the gap. The CDR3 length is 13 residues. Looked up from germline, CDR1 is GTSNPN and CDR2 is SVGIG (reference sequence). The CDR3 region has the DNA TGTGCCTGGATCTCCAGGGGAAGCTACGAGCAGTACTTC. Encoded protein: CAWISRGSYEQYF.

V usage is TRBV11-2 and J usage is TRBJ2-7; TRBD1 aligns across 9 bases. After removal of 5 bases from V and 2 bases from J, the junction contained 4 bases not matched to a gene. The germline V gene encodes CDR1 SGHAT and CDR2 FQNNGV. This CDR3 has 14 amino acids. CDR3 bases: TGTGCCAGCAGCACAGGGACAGGGACCTACGAGCAGTACTTC. Translation: CASSTGTGTYEQYF.

V and J are TRBV6-1 and TRBJ1-2; 7 nucleotides match TRBD1. The junction had 9 bases not matched to a gene; V was cut back by 6 bases and J by 2 bases. The CDR3 contains 15 residues. From germline, CDR1 is MNHNS and CDR2 SASEGT. Here the CDR3 DNA reads TGTGCCAGCAGCAGATCACAGGGGCCAAACTATGGCTACACCTTC. Translated: CASSRSQGPNYGYTF.

This chain links TRBV10-3 with TRBJ1-4; no clear D. With 8 bases removed from V and 5 bases from J, the gap between germline ends came to 15 bases. The length of the CDR3 is 14 residues. Per the germline V gene, CDR1 is ENHRY and CDR2 is SYGVKD. The CDR3 here is CAIRKDKTNEKLFF. CDR3 nucleotide sequence: TGTGCCATCCGGAAAGACAAGACAAATGAAAAACTGTTTTTT.

The V gene is TRBV7-8, the J gene TRBJ2-5; 7 bases agree with TRBD2. The germline CDR1 and CDR2 sequences are SGHVS and FQNEAQ. With 3 bases clipped from V and 2 bases from J, the junction kept 6 bases outside the gene matches. The CDR3 covers 15 residues. CDR3 region: CASSFGDYTQETQYF. As DNA, the CDR3 is TGTGCCAGCAGCTTTGGGGACTATACTCAAGAGACCCAGTACTTC.

The rearrangement uses TRBV7-9 and TRBJ2-5; 8 bases map to TRBD2. V was pared by 5 bases and J by 2 bases, with 10 bases of the junction left unmatched. Per the germline V gene, CDR1 is SEHNR and CDR2 is FQNEAQ (reference sequence). The CDR3 sequence is 16 residues long. The CDR3 here is CASSREAGGGQETQYF. DNA for the CDR3: TGTGCCAGCAGCCGCGAGGCGGGAGGAGGGCAAGAGACCCAGTACTTC. The variable domain in full, completed from reference TRBV7-9 and TRBJ2-5, reads DTGVSQNPRHKITKRGQNVTFRCDPISEHNRLYWYRQTLGQGPEFLTYFQNEAQLEKSRLLSDRFSAERPKGSFSTLEIQRTEQGDSAMYLCASSREAGGGQETQYFGPGTRLLVL.

The V and J genes are TRBV5-4 and TRBJ2-7; no clear D. This CDR3 has 12 residues. Germline V CDR1 and CDR2: SGHNT, YYREEE (reference sequence). Trimming left V 5 bases short and J 5 bases short, with 11 bases between. The CDR3 region has the DNA TGTGCCAGCAGTCCTACGGGCCACGAGCAGTACTTC. It encodes CASSPTGHEQYF.

This chain uses TRBV6-5 with TRBJ1-5, with D tentatively TRBD1 (5 bases). The CDR3 loop spans 13 amino acids. The V end was cut by 8 bases, the J end by 3 bases, with 11 bases between. Germline V gene lookup returns CDR1 MNHEY and CDR2 SVGAGI. Here the CDR3 DNA reads TGTGCCAGCCGACCAGGGTTCAATCAGCCCCAGCATTTT. This sequence encodes CASRPGFNQPQHF.

V and J are TRBV5-6 and TRBJ2-7; 7 bases line up with TRBD1. The CDR3 extends over 15 amino acids. CDR1 is SGHDT, CDR2 YYEEEE, per germline. The V and J ends lost 3 bases and 0 bases, in that order; junction bases with no gene match: 6. Here the CDR3 reads CASSSTRTGSYEQYF. Written as DNA, the CDR3 is TGTGCCAGCAGCTCCACTAGGACAGGCTCCTACGAGCAGTACTTC.

The rearrangement joins TRBV7-9 to TRBJ1-1; possible D gene TRBD1, 5 bases. CDR1 and CDR2 from the germline V gene are SEHNR and FQNEAQ (reference sequence). V was shortened by 8 bases and J by 1 base, with 14 bases between the two germline ends. CDR3 length: 14 amino acids. The chain's CDR3 is CASLVLGGNTEAFF. In DNA, the CDR3 is TGTGCCAGCCTGGTCCTCGGGGGGAACACTGAAGCTTTCTTT.

The chain combines TRBV28 with TRBJ2-7, with 13 bases aligning to TRBD2. With 9 bases clipped from V and 2 bases from J, the junction kept 7 bases outside the gene matches. CDR1 is MDHEN and CDR2 is SYDVKM in the germline V gene. The CDR3 covers 15 residues. The CDR3 protein is CASKTSGRLPYEQYF. The CDR3 DNA sequence: TGTGCCAGTAAGACTAGCGGGAGGCTCCCCTACGAGCAGTACTTC.

Of note for this clone: Other nucleotide sequences in the sample specify the same CDR3. The V call is TRBV7-9, the J call TRBJ2-1; 8 bases are shared with TRBD2. This CDR3 has 14 amino acids. Germline V gives CDR1 SEHNR, CDR2 FQNEAQ (reference sequence). Trimming removed 3 bases from V and 8 bases from J; junction bases left unmatched: 6. CDR3: CASSLGLAGDEQFF. The CDR3 nucleotides are TGTGCCAGCAGCTTGGGGCTAGCGGGCGATGAGCAGTTCTTC.

A word on this clone: Other DNA sequences of this sample code for an identical CDR3. This sequence joins TRBV7-2 and TRBJ2-7, with D tentatively TRBD1 (5 bases). The CDR3 contains 13 residues. V was pared by 5 bases and J by 0 bases, with 8 bases between. Germline V gene sequence: CDR1 SGHTA, CDR2 FQGNSA. The CDR3 here is CASSSQGSYEQYF. The CDR3 nucleotides read TGTGCCAGCAGCAGTCAGGGCTCCTACGAGCAGTACTTC.

This chain connects TRBV11-2 to TRBJ1-4; a possible D gene is TRBD1 (5 bases). Looked up from germline, CDR1 is SGHAT and CDR2 is FQNNGV. CDR3 length: 16 amino acids. The germline V and J ends were trimmed by 5 bases and 3 bases, with 16 bases remaining between them. The CDR3 region is CASSIGTQAANEKLFF. The CDR3 nucleotides are TGTGCCAGCAGCATCGGGACCCAAGCGGCTAATGAAAAACTGTTTTTT.

This chain links TRBV19 with TRBJ2-1; TRBD2 is a possible D gene (5 bases). Between the trimmed V and J ends, which lost 3 bases and 5 bases, there was a span of 14 bases. CDR3 length equals 15 residues. Germline lookup yields CDR1 LNHDA and CDR2 SQIVND (reference sequence). The chain's CDR3 is CASSISGPADNEQFF. CDR3 nucleotide sequence: TGTGCCAGTAGTATCAGCGGCCCAGCGGACAATGAGCAGTTCTTC.

This clone was recorded once. Distinct nucleotide sequences in the sample also encode this CDR3. The chain combines TRBV9 with TRBJ2-1; maybe TRBD1 (5 bases). The CDR3 consists of 13 residues. Trimming took 3 bases from V and 4 from J, leaving 8 bases between them. Germline CDR1 SGDLS, CDR2 YYNGEE. The CDR3 DNA sequence: TGTGCCAGCAGCGCCCAGGGTTACAATGAGCAGTTCTTC. This codes for CASSAQGYNEQFF.